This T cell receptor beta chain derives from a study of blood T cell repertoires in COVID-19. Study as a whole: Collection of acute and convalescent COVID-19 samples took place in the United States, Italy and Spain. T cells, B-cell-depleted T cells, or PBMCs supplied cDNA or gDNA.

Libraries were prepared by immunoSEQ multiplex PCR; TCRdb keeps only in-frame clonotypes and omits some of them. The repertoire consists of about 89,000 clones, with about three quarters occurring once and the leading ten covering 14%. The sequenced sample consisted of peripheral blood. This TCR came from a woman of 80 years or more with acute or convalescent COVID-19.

The CDR3 loop is CASSLEVQGRGYTF. The CDR3 nucleotides are TGTGCCAGCAGCTTAGAAGTCCAGGGAAGGGGCTACACCTTC. The chain is built from TRBV7-2 and TRBJ1-2, with TRBD1 as a possible D gene (5 bases). V was clipped by 1 base and J by 8 bases, with 14 bases between them. Per the germline V gene, CDR1 is SGHTA and CDR2 is FQGNSA. This CDR3 region has 14 residues. The full variable domain, with the rest looked up from reference TRBV7-2 and TRBJ1-2, is GAGVSQSPSNKVTEKGKDVELRCDPISGHTALYWYRQSLGQGLEFLIYFQGNSAPDKSGLPSDRFSAERTGGSVSTLTIQRTQQEDSAVYLCASSLEVQGRGYTFGSGTRLTVV.